The entry below gives a single T cell receptor (beta chain) sequence along with its context. These data come from a study of OX40 agonist ivuxolimab in advanced cancers. This CDR3 has 21 amino acids. The V and J ends lost 0 bases and 4 bases, in that order; junction bases with no gene match: 13. Germline-derived CDR1 and CDR2 are SGDLS and YYNGEE. Libraries were prepared by immunoSEQ multiplex PCR; TCRdb keeps only in-frame clonotypes and omits some of them. This sample has approximately 64,000 clones, with about 88% found just once. The chain combines TRBV9 with TRBJ2-4; 16 positions agree with TRBD2. This receptor was identified in an adult with an advanced solid tumor such as melanoma, head and neck, liver or kidney cancer. Sequencing used CD4+ or CD8+ T cells sorted from blood, obtained in a trial of the OX40 agonist ivuxolimab. The CDR3: CASSVAAPGLAGGPVKNIQYF. CDR3 coding DNA: TGTGCCAGCAGCGTAGCGGCCCCGGGACTAGCGGGAGGGCCGGTTAAAAACATTCAGTACTTC.